This TCR beta chain was documented in a study of shared clonotypes between healthy human individuals (dated by TCRdb to 2019 to 2021). Some background on the complete study: The cohort included three men and a couple of women between 18 and 49 years of age. Different laboratories and diverse techniques were used to prepare libraries and sequence TCR repertoires, to increase sequencing depth and limit assay-specific biases. For each donor, CD4 naive and CD4 memory were each run on three plates, CD8 naive on two plates, and CD8 memory on one plate. Per donor, leukapheresis produced somewhere between about 0.8 and 9 billion PBMCs. To estimate repertoire size and how much clonotype sharing occurs between individuals, the study deeply sequenced the blood TCR repertoires of about five healthy adults.

On this clone: The antigen it recognizes is unknown. Base qualities are not provided; no much larger clone lies one nucleotide away.

Counted from cysteine to phenylalanine, this CDR3 has 15 amino acids. The entry retains the CDR3 DNA only, 45 bases that are in frame from base 1. V and J are trimmed by 3 bases and 1 base, and the gene matches miss 1 base of the junction. As encoded in the germline V gene (reference sequence), CDR1 is LNHDA while CDR2 is SQIVND. Using the deep immunoSEQ assay, multiplex PCR amplified TCR CDR3 regions from genomic DNA. For each cell subset, the extracted genomic DNA was distributed evenly across all wells of several immunoSEQ 96-well plates, and each plate served as one replicate. Each replicate PCR for sorted subsets received roughly 200 ng genomic DNA, equal to about 30,000 T cell genomes. Purified libraries were quantified with a Qubit 3.0 fluorometer, sized on a Bioanalyzer 2100, and re-quantified with the KAPA Library Quantification kit. Every immunoSEQ 96-well plate was sequenced on a separate single-read 150-cycle Illumina NextSeq 550 flow cell. On the authors' methods: Because the immunoSEQ output held only junctional sequences and lacked quality scores, the filtering could not match the filtering applied to full-length reads. To assign V/J genes and CDR3, sequences were annotated against IMGT germline references using PyIR, a Python wrapper for IgBLAST v1.9. Reads were filtered out if the reads had weak V/J assignments (E-value above 1e-6), no CDR3, stop codons, out-of-frame junctions, or ambiguous translated residues. A V3J clonotype was defined by an identical inferred V gene, J gene, and CDR3 amino acid sequence. Percentage overlap between repertoires was computed as shared unique clonotypes divided by the size of the smaller repertoire. Repertoire richness was assessed with RTK rarefaction, the Chao1 estimator, and Recon v2.1 estimates of unobserved clonotypes. OLGA was used to compute generation probabilities for all TCRbeta clonotypes that the gDNA method yielded from a handful of donors. TCRdb's version of the immuneACCESS table is confined to in-frame rearrangements and falls short of the full clone set. An unresolved V gene accounts for under half of the shortfall where checked; the remainder is of unknown origin. The D gene and trimming were derived from the DNA, and the V and J assignments and clone size from that table. This sample gives roughly 410,000 clones in total; about 97% of them show up just once. Together, the top ten hold less than 0.35% of the sample.

Overall study outcomes, separate from this receptor: Because the study included a small number of donors, the genetic and exposure-history diversity represented was limited. Naive subsets generally had larger estimated clonotype richness than memory subsets did. Sampling was limited to blood, and TCR repertoires in tissue likely differ from TCR repertoires in blood. Even with the large sequencing depth, rarefaction of the sorted-subset datasets indicated that sequencing was incomplete. Sharing across a few donors was observed for around 5% of naive CD4, over 3% of naive CD8, over 2% of memory CD4, and roughly 0.4% of memory CD8 clonotypes. Compared with non-shared clonotypes, clonotypes shared by all four sorted-subset donors had higher generation probabilities. Pairwise subsampling indicated that sequencing depth was expected to affect the degree of clonotype sharing among donors.

The donors were healthy, HIV-negative adults with no recently reported acute infections or vaccinations. Every donor was a Caucasian adult living in Nashville, Tennessee, USA. The CD8 memory samples were a combination of magnetically selected CD45RO+ cells and CCR7-negative CD45RA+ effector memory (TemRA) cells. After blood collection by leukapheresis, PBMCs were isolated using Ficoll-Histopaque density gradient centrifugation and then cryopreserved in the vapor phase of liquid nitrogen. Purity and quantity of every magnetically sorted T cell population were checked by analytical flow cytometry. Genomic DNA was isolated from each sorted fraction and quantified by UV absorbance on a Nanodrop 2000c.

Sequenced material: memory CD8+ T cells sorted from blood. What the cell subset or site label conveys for this sample: CD45RO+ cells pooled with CCR7-negative TemRA cells. The rearrangement combines TRBV19 with TRBJ2-3, and 10 junction bases match TRBD2. This clonotype was sampled from a man younger than 40 in good health. The DNA is as follows: TGTGCCAGTAGTATCGGACTAGCGGGCACAGATACGCAGTATTTT. Its translation is CASSIGLAGTDTQYF.